The clone carrying this T cell receptor (beta chain) has a handful of counts. Original processing notes: Estimation of nucleated cell counts relied on the amplification of reference gene primers. Libraries were prepared by immunoSEQ multiplex PCR; TCRdb keeps only in-frame clonotypes and omits some of them. For V, J and clone size, that table is used; D and trimming come from the DNA. The data contain under 300,000 clones, more than 85% of them singletons. Germline loops: CDR1 SGHDN, CDR2 FVKESK. The CDR3 extends over 15 amino acids. The V end was cut by 4 bases, the J end by 9 bases, with 16 bases between. This entry belongs to a study of blood T cell repertoires in COVID-19. For the study at large: From T cells, B-cell-depleted T cells, or PBMCs came the material, which was cDNA or gDNA.

The sequence derives from a woman aged 70-85 years with active or convalescent COVID-19. The chain has TRBV14 and TRBJ1-6; tentative D call: TRBD1 (6 bases). Material for sequencing was peripheral blood. The CDR3 DNA follows: TGTGCCAGCAGCCGACAGGCCTTATTCAGTTCACCCCTCCACTTT. Encoded protein: CASSRQALFSSPLHF.